This TCR beta chain stems from a study of regulatory T cells in long-lasting Graves disease (dated by TCRdb to the early 2020s). Regarding the complete study: To count as having persistent Graves' disease, a patient had to have received antithyroid drug treatment for over 5 years with TSH receptor autoantibodies remaining persistently positive. This study used TCR sequencing and RNA sequencing of peripheral blood to compare persistent Graves' disease patients against newly diagnosed Graves' disease patients. The study took place in China and was registered as a clinical trial. TCR sequencing covered some 13 persistent and about 20 newly diagnosed Graves' disease patients, some 35 samples in total. On average, persistent Graves' disease patients in the clinical cohort had been on antithyroid drugs for around ten years. Overall results and qualifications from the work: More public clonotypes were shared among persistent patients (under 3,000) than among newly diagnosed patients (just under 1,000). Sequencing and analysis were limited to the TCR beta chain. Persistent disease showed preferential use of TRBV28, TRBJ1-2 and TRBJ2-5, whereas newly diagnosed disease favored TRBV20-1 and TRBJ2-1. Compared with newly diagnosed patients, persistent Graves' disease patients had lower TCR Shannon entropy and fewer highly expanded clones, which suggests clonal expansion. The authors acknowledged the small sample size as a limitation that may reduce accuracy. Only peripheral blood was studied, because thyroid tissue, the primary lesion, was inaccessible.

CDR1 and CDR2, looked up from the germline V gene, are MDHEN and SYDVKM. The CDR3 numbers 13 residues from cysteine through phenylalanine. The kept DNA is CDR3 alone, 39 bases in frame from the first base. Receptor libraries were prepared by multiplex PCR. Sequenced using an Illumina HiSeq 4000. To build TCR beta libraries, CDR3 regions were amplified by Arm-PCR using iRepertoire HTBI primers. Gel purification was performed on PCR products prior to sequencing. Processing in the source paper ran as follows. Gene usage analysis of CDR3 amino acid clonotypes used the 62 TRBV and 14 to 15 TRBJ segments found across samples. Filtered high-quality paired reads were merged into contigs using COPE and FqMerger. BLAST was used to align contigs to the IMGT TRBV, TRBD and TRBJ reference genes, and CDR3 was defined following IMGT. Any clonotype with a frequency above 0.1% was counted as a highly expanded clone. Shannon entropy was used to measure repertoire diversity, and the Gini coefficient was used to measure V-J evenness. A clonotype was considered public if more than one individual shared it. TCRdb trimmed public reads at Q25 via fastp, called clones via MiXCR and kept in-frame beta chains. For every CDR3 protein sequence, its rows merge into one entry that carries the most common genes and DNA. TCRdb, rather than the study authors, made the V and J calls. The sample has roughly 300,000 distinct CDR3 sequences on record, under 25% of them singletons. Jointly, the top ten make up about 61% of the sample.

In light of the paper, this sample's time point label describes: persistent/refractory GD, antithyroid drugs over 5 years with positive TRAb. For both TCR sequencing and RNA sequencing, RNA was extracted from PBMCs using TRIzol. The diagnosis of Graves' disease followed American Thyroid Association guidelines. The patients came from an endocrinology department in Xi'an, China. Each patient gave approximately 10 milliliters of peripheral blood, collected in an EDTA anticoagulant tube. Ficoll Paque Plus density gradient separation was used to isolate PBMCs, and no additional T cell sorting was done. An Agilent 2100 Bioanalyzer and agarose gel were used to assess RNA quality, and a NanoDrop 2000 was used to measure RNA concentration. This clonotype was counted between two and nine times. Its antigen is currently not known. Sequence at one end of the junction differs from germline and may be a read error.

This clonotype was obtained from a female donor with Graves disease. This sequence uses TRBV28 and TRBJ2-7; the D gene is perhaps TRBD1, on 6 matching bases. Sequencing used peripheral blood mononuclear cells (PBMCs), obtained when the disease was refractory, from a patient treated with antithyroid drugs. The nucleotide sequence reads as follows: TGTGCCAGCAGAAGAGGACAGACCTACGGGCAGTACTTC. This codes for CASRRGQTYGQYF. Outside the CDR3, residues come from the reference TRBV28 and TRBJ2-7 proteins, so the full variable domain is: DVKVTQSSRYLVKRTGEKVFLECVQDMDHENMFWYRQDPGLGLRLIYFSYDVKMKEKGDIPEGYSVSREKKERFSLILESASTNQTSMYLCASRRGQTYGQYFGPGTRLTVT.